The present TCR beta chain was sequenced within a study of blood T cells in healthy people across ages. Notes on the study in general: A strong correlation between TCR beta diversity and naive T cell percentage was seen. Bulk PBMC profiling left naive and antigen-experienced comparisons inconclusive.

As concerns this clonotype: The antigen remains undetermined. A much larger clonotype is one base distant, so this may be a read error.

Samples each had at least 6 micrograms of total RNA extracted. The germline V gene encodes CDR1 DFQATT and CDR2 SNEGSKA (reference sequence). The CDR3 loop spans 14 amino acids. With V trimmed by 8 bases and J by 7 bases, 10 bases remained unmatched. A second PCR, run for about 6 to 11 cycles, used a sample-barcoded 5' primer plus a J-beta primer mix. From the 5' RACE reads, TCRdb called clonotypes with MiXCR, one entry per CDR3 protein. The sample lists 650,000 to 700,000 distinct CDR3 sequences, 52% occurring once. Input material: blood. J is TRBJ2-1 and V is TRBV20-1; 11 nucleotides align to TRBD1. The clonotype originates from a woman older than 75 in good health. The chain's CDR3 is CSTHTGTGGNEQFF. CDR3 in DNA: TGCAGTACGCACACCGGGACAGGGGGAAATGAGCAGTTCTTC.